This entry features one TCR beta chain sequence. What it binds is unknown. Data came from immunoSEQ multiplex PCR; TCRdb stores just in-frame clones and leaves some out. This sample carries 100,000 to 150,000 clones, roughly four fifths of them seen once, and the ten largest clones take approximately 6.3%. These data come from a study of radiation and T cells in renal cell carcinoma. Across the whole study: Nephrectomy followed 15 Gy stereotactic body radiation by 4 weeks. The study, taken as a whole, reports: In blood, top tumor clones expanded by 2 weeks, shrinking by 4.

The time point here: blood 2 weeks post-SBRT. Treatment indicated: 15 Gy SBRT to primary tumor, nephrectomy 4 weeks later. The material sequenced was blood, taken from a patient whose treatment included radiotherapy and nephrectomy. This receptor was obtained from a man aged 45-65 years with renal cell carcinoma.

The CDR3 is CASSSSGPGELFF. In DNA form, the CDR3 reads TGTGCCAGCAGTTCTAGCGGCCCCGGGGAGCTGTTTTTT. V is TRBV27 and J is TRBJ2-2, with 7 bases aligning to TRBD2. This CDR3 contains 13 residues. V lost 4 bases and J lost 6; bases outside the gene matches: 2. Germline V lookup: CDR1 MNHEY, CDR2 SMNVEV (reference sequence).